Following are 30 T cell receptor beta chains from one sample sequenced in a study of cytomegalovirus exposure and HLA in healthy donors. Primers for the PCR totalled 60 Vbeta and 13 Jbeta. TCRdb keeps only in-frame clones here, not all; method: immunoSEQ multiplex PCR. The sample totals 75,000 to 80,000 clones; its top ten clones hold 3% to 4%. The sample consisted of PBMCs. The source of these receptors is a man between 18 and 29 years old in good health and CMV-seropositive.

The chain recombines TRBV7-8 with TRBJ2-1; the D gene is possibly TRBD2 (5 bases). Germline V gives CDR1 SGHVS, CDR2 FQNEAQ. The V gene lost 5 bases and the J gene lost 2 bases, with 16 bases spanning the gap. The CDR3 is made up of 16 amino acids. CDR3 in amino acids: CASSSHLIGTYNEQFF. The CDR3 nucleotides are TGTGCCAGCAGCAGCCATCTTATCGGGACCTACAATGAGCAGTTCTTC. The complete variable domain, with remaining parts taken from reference TRBV7-8 and TRBJ2-1, reads GAGVSQSPRYKVAKRGQDVALRCDPISGHVSLFWYQQALGQGPEFLTYFQNEAQLDKSGLPSDRFFAERPEGSVSTLKIQRTQQEDSAVYLCASSSHLIGTYNEQFFGPGTRLTVL.

This chain uses TRBV5-5 with TRBJ2-7, with a tentative D call TRBD1 (6 bases). Germline values: CDR1 SGHKS, CDR2 YYEKEE (reference sequence). The CDR3 runs to 14 residues. Trimming stripped 0 bases from V and 3 bases from J, with 10 bases between. The DNA of the CDR3 is TGTGCCAGCAGCTTGGTGGCAGGGGTCTACGAGCAGTACTTC. This gives the protein CASSLVAGVYEQYF. The entire variable domain, with the rest obtained from reference TRBV5-5 and TRBJ2-7, is as follows: DAGVTQSPTHLIKTRGQQVTLRCSPISGHKSVSWYQQVLGQGPQFIFQYYEKEERGRGNFPDRFSARQFPNYSSELNVNALLLGDSALYLCASSLVAGVYEQYFGPGTRLTVT.

The rearrangement links TRBV11-1 to TRBJ2-5; TRBD1 aligns across 11 bases. The CDR3 has 15 amino acids. Trimming removed 4 bases from V and 4 bases from J; junction bases left unmatched: 5. Germline assignment: CDR1 SGHAT and CDR2 FQDESV (reference sequence). For the CDR3, the DNA is TGTGCCAGCAGCTCCTACGGGACAGGGGGAGAGACCCAGTACTTC. Protein sequence: CASSSYGTGGETQYF.

V gene TRBV28 combines with J gene TRBJ1-1; 7 bases match TRBD1. CDR3 size: 16 residues. V shed 5 bases and J 0 bases; nucleotides not matched to a gene: 9. From germline, CDR1 is MDHEN and CDR2 SYDVKM. The CDR3 DNA is TGTGCCAGCAGTCGTCCGGGACAGCCAATGAACACTGAAGCTTTCTTT. The encoded protein is CASSRPGQPMNTEAFF.

J is TRBJ2-1 and V is TRBV14, with 9 bases fitting TRBD2. In germline, CDR1 is SGHDN, CDR2 FVKESK. The V and J ends lost 6 bases and 3 bases, in that order; junction bases with no gene match: 6. This CDR3 is 15 amino acids long. In DNA, the CDR3 is TGTGCCAGCAGTCGACAGCGGGGGGTCTACAATGAGCAGTTCTTC. Translated, it gives CASSRQRGVYNEQFF.

The rearrangement uses TRBV25-1 and TRBJ1-4; D remains unclear. There are 13 residues in the CDR3. Germline CDR1 MGHDK, CDR2 SYGVNS. Trimming cost V 6 bases and J 0 bases, with 5 bases left between them. The CDR3 sequence is CASREATNEKLFF. The CDR3 region has the DNA TGTGCCAGCAGGGAGGCAACTAATGAAAAACTGTTTTTT.

The chain is built from TRBV4-1 and TRBJ1-1, with a tentative D call TRBD1 (6 bases). The germline V gene has CDR1 MGHRA and CDR2 YSYEKL. V was pared by 0 bases and J by 0 bases, with 20 bases between. This CDR3 has 19 amino acids. The CDR3 is CASSQDRLGGGYMNTEAFF. The CDR3 DNA sequence: TGCGCCAGCAGCCAAGATCGGTTGGGGGGGGGCTACATGAACACTGAAGCTTTCTTT.

The chain uses TRBV7-2 and TRBJ1-3; unclear D gene. The CDR3 is 14 amino acids. Deletions cut 1 base from V and 0 bases from J, with 4 bases between. Germline V gene data show CDR1 as SGHTA and CDR2 as FQGNSA. Here the CDR3 DNA reads TGTGCCAGCAGCTTAGACAGCTCTGGAAACACCATATATTTT. Protein sequence: CASSLDSSGNTIYF.

V is TRBV18 and J is TRBJ2-4; possible D gene TRBD2, 7 bases. The CDR3 is made up of 15 amino acids. Germline V gene data show CDR1 as KGHSH and CDR2 as LQKENI. V was cut by 8 bases and J by 9 bases, with 23 bases left in between. The CDR3 protein is CASRNERGAAGIQYF. Here the CDR3 DNA reads TGTGCCAGCCGAAACGAACGGGGGGCTGCAGGCATTCAGTACTTC.

The chain carries TRBV6-4 and TRBJ2-7; possibly TRBD2 for D (5 bases). This CDR3 is 14 amino acids long. The germline gives CDR1 MRHNA, CDR2 SNTAGT. Trimming took 8 bases from V and 5 from J, leaving 19 bases between them. Written as DNA, the CDR3 is TGTGCCAGCTGCCCCACGCCGGACTTCCACGAGCAGTACTTC. It translates to CASCPTPDFHEQYF.

CDR3 sequence: CAWRDLAGFTDTQYF. Here the CDR3 DNA reads TGTGCCTGGAGGGACCTAGCGGGGTTCACAGATACGCAGTATTTT. The chain links TRBV30 to TRBJ2-3; TRBD2 aligns across 9 bases. The V gene end was trimmed by 3 bases and the J gene end by 2 bases; junction bases not matched to a gene: 6. Looked up from germline, CDR1 is GTSNPN and CDR2 is SVGIG (reference sequence). CDR3 size: 15 residues.

The chain uses TRBV7-8 and TRBJ1-1; D gene unclear. CDR3 length: 12 residues. Germline CDR1 SGHVS, CDR2 FQNEAQ. V lost 5 bases and J 6 bases, leaving 10 bases between the germline ends. The CDR3 region is CASSEPNPEAFF. The CDR3, as DNA: TGTGCCAGCAGCGAGCCAAATCCTGAAGCTTTCTTT.

This chain uses TRBV5-4 with TRBJ2-7; a possible D gene is TRBD2 (6 bases). Germline CDR1 is SGHNT and CDR2 is YYREEE (reference sequence). The CDR3 runs 14 residues. Deletions cut 4 bases from V and 3 bases from J, with 14 bases between. The CDR3 DNA sequence: TGTGCCAGCAGCCCGGACCCCGGGGGCTACGAGCAGTACTTC. It encodes CASSPDPGGYEQYF.

The chain recombines TRBV27 with TRBJ1-5; 9 nucleotides line up with TRBD1. Trimming removed 6 bases from V and 3 bases from J; junction bases left unmatched: 3. Germline V gene data show CDR1 as MNHEY and CDR2 as SMNVEV (reference sequence). This CDR3 is built from 14 residues. CDR3 amino acids: CASRGTGLNQPQHF. CDR3 coding DNA: TGTGCCAGCAGGGGGACAGGGCTCAATCAGCCCCAGCATTTT.

The chain joins TRBV5-1 to TRBJ2-2; tentatively, D is TRBD2 (5 bases). The V gene lost 0 bases and the J gene lost 5 bases, with 11 bases spanning the gap. The CDR3 spans 15 residues. Germline V CDR1 and CDR2: SGHRS, YFSETQ. For the CDR3, the DNA is TGCGCCAGCAGCTTGGAGGGTTCGGGGACCGGGGAGCTGTTTTTT. This encodes CASSLEGSGTGELFF. Full variable domain (missing parts from reference TRBV5-1 and TRBJ2-2): KAGVTQTPRYLIKTRGQQVTLSCSPISGHRSVSWYQQTPGQGLQFLFEYFSETQRNKGNFPGRFSGRQFSNSRSEMNVSTLELGDSALYLCASSLEGSGTGELFFGEGSRLTVL.

The chain recombines TRBV6-4 with TRBJ2-3; possibly TRBD2 for D (6 bases). The CDR3 totals 14 residues. Germline CDR1 is MRHNA and CDR2 is SNTAGT. Between the trimmed V and J ends, which lost 4 bases and 1 base, there was a span of 9 bases. The CDR3 bases are TGTGCCAGCAGTGTCGGGGGTGGCACAGATACGCAGTATTTT. Translating it yields CASSVGGGTDTQYF.

To note about this clone: An end of the junction differs from the germline gene, which may be a read error. The gene calls are TRBV6-5 and TRBJ2-7, with 10 nucleotides matching TRBD2. This CDR3 has 15 residues. Germline assignment: CDR1 MNHEY and CDR2 SVGAGI. CDR3 protein: CASSYSSGGNYEQYF. The CDR3 nucleotides read TGTGCCAGCAGCTACTCTAGCGGGGGAAACTACGAGCAGTACTTC.

The V and J genes are TRBV27 and TRBJ2-1, with 7 nucleotides matching TRBD1. The CDR3 contains 14 residues. Germline CDR1 reads MNHEY; CDR2 reads SMNVEV (reference sequence). V lost 6 bases to trimming and J lost 5 bases; unmatched junction nucleotides: 7. The CDR3 bases are TGTGCCAGCAGGAAAGGGGGCGTTAACAATGAGCAGTTCTTC. This encodes CASRKGGVNNEQFF.

This chain connects TRBV27 to TRBJ1-2; TRBD1 matches at 9 bases. The CDR3 has 14 residues. The germline V gene has CDR1 MNHEY and CDR2 SMNVEV (reference sequence). With 5 bases clipped from V and 7 bases from J, the junction kept 8 bases outside the gene matches. The CDR3 is CASSPTGGAVGYTF. Here the CDR3 DNA reads TGTGCCAGCAGTCCAACAGGGGGCGCGGTTGGCTACACCTTC.

V usage is TRBV7-9 and J usage is TRBJ1-2; a weak D match, TRBD1 (5 bases). Germline CDR1 SEHNR, CDR2 FQNEAQ (reference sequence). Trimming took off 2 bases at V and 3 bases at J, with 13 bases between the two ends. The CDR3 spans 15 residues. CDR3 sequence: CASSLSRVGHYGYTF. The CDR3 DNA reads TGTGCCAGCAGCTTATCCAGGGTAGGGCACTATGGCTACACCTTC.

The chain joins TRBV2 to TRBJ1-4; D remains unclear. CDR1 and CDR2 (germline): SNHLY, FYNNEI. Trimming left V 11 bases short and J 4 bases short, with 17 bases between. The CDR3 covers 14 residues. CDR3 coding DNA: TGTGCCGGAGCGACCCCTCCGTTTAATGAAAAACTGTTTTTT. Translating gives CAGATPPFNEKLFF.

The CDR3 sequence is CASSLGGGAPGGYEQYF. CDR3 nucleotide sequence: TGTGCCAGCAGCTTAGGGGGCGGGGCCCCCGGAGGATACGAGCAGTACTTC. The genes are TRBV7-2 and TRBJ2-7; tentative D call: TRBD2 (6 bases). CDR3 size: 17 residues. Trimming left V 1 base short and J 4 bases short, with 20 bases between. Germline V CDR1 and CDR2: SGHTA, FQGNSA. The whole variable domain, filled in from reference TRBV7-2 and TRBJ2-7, reads GAGVSQSPSNKVTEKGKDVELRCDPISGHTALYWYRQSLGQGLEFLIYFQGNSAPDKSGLPSDRFSAERTGGSVSTLTIQRTQQEDSAVYLCASSLGGGAPGGYEQYFGPGTRLTVT.

The rearrangement joins TRBV4-1 to TRBJ1-1; 10 bases are a match to TRBD1. The V gene's germline CDR1 is MGHRA and CDR2 YSYEKL. J gave up 8 bases and V 4 bases, and 10 bases lay outside the gene matches. The CDR3 length is 15 residues. CDR3 in amino acids: CASSLSWTGGREAFF. As DNA, the CDR3 is TGCGCCAGCAGCCTCAGCTGGACAGGGGGGAGAGAAGCTTTCTTT.

This chain joins TRBV5-1 and TRBJ2-2; D unclear. V was cut by 0 bases and J by 3 bases, with 6 bases left in between. This CDR3 comprises 14 residues. CDR1 SGHRS and CDR2 YFSETQ come from the germline V gene. The CDR3 bases are TGCGCCAGCAGCTTGGTGACTGACACCGGGGAGCTGTTTTTT. This encodes CASSLVTDTGELFF.

The genes are TRBV14 and TRBJ2-2; a possible D gene is TRBD1 (6 bases). This CDR3 contains 17 residues. V was trimmed by 0 bases and J by 6 bases, leaving 17 bases between them. Germline V CDR1 and CDR2: SGHDN, FVKESK. The CDR3 loop is CASSQDTPSYRAGELFF. The CDR3 bases are TGTGCCAGCAGCCAAGATACCCCGTCCTACAGGGCCGGGGAGCTGTTTTTT.

This sequence joins TRBV7-9 and TRBJ1-5, with TRBD1 matching 7 bases. This CDR3 has 15 residues. Germline V gives CDR1 SEHNR, CDR2 FQNEAQ (reference sequence). The V and J ends lost 5 bases and 1 base, in that order; junction bases with no gene match: 5. CDR3 amino acids: CASSPGQTSNQPQHF. Here the CDR3 DNA reads TGTGCCAGCAGCCCGGGACAGACCAGCAATCAGCCCCAGCATTTT.

This chain connects TRBV28 to TRBJ1-1; the match to TRBD1 covers 8 bases. Germline trimming cut 6 bases from V and 11 bases from J; bases unmatched to any gene: 14. Germline V gene sequence: CDR1 MDHEN, CDR2 SYDVKM. CDR3 length: 14 residues. CDR3 in DNA: TGTGCCAGCAGGACCCCTGGGACAGGCCTCTGGGCTTTCTTT. Its protein product is CASRTPGTGLWAFF.

J is TRBJ1-2 and V is TRBV28; D not resolved. This CDR3 spans 12 amino acids. V was trimmed by 7 bases and J by 5 bases, leaving 11 bases between them. The germline gives CDR1 MDHEN, CDR2 SYDVKM. In DNA, the CDR3 is TGTGCCAGCACCCTACGCGGTTATGGCTACACCTTC. It yields the protein CASTLRGYGYTF.

V is TRBV14 and J is TRBJ1-1, with D possibly being TRBD1 (6 bases). Germline V gene sequence: CDR1 SGHDN, CDR2 FVKESK. V lost 6 bases and J lost 6, with 17 bases in between. This CDR3 contains 14 residues. The CDR3 sequence: CASSHLLRGPEAFF. In nucleotides, the CDR3 is TGTGCCAGCAGTCACCTACTCAGGGGTCCTGAAGCTTTCTTT.

This chain joins TRBV12-5 and TRBJ1-1, with D possibly TRBD1 on 6 matching bases. This CDR3 contains 13 residues. The germline CDR1 and CDR2 sequences are LGHNT and FRNRAP. V lost 5 bases to trimming and J lost 8 bases, with 15 bases between them. The CDR3 is CASGRGDKREAFF. DNA for the CDR3: TGTGCTAGTGGTCGGGGGGACAAGAGGGAAGCTTTCTTT.